Detailed here is one T cell receptor (beta chain). This sample was included in a study of shared T cell receptors in the human thymus. V was trimmed by 7 bases and J by 5 bases, leaving 15 bases between them. Germline CDR1 and CDR2: MDHEN and SYDVKM. This CDR3 contains 14 residues. TCRdb's copy holds only in-frame clones and misses some; the assay was immunoSEQ multiplex PCR. The sample carries about 660,000 clones, roughly 86% recorded once. The data also belong to a second study, concerning human thymus T cells.

What was sequenced was thymocytes. The clonotype originates from a boy under two years old with a congenital heart defect. The chain joins TRBV28 to TRBJ1-5, with D perhaps matching TRBD1 (6 bases). This CDR3 is CASTCPGADQPQHF. In nucleotides, the CDR3 is TGTGCCAGCACTTGTCCAGGGGCGGATCAGCCCCAGCATTTT.